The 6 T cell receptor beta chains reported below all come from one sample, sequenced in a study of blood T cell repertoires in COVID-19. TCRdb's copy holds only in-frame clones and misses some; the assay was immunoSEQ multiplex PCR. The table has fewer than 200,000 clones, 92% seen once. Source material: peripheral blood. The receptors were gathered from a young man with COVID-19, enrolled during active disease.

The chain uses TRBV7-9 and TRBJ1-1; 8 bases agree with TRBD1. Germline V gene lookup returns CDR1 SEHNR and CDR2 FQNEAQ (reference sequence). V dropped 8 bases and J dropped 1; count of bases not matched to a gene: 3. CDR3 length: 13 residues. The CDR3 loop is CASDQGANTEAFF. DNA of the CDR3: TGTGCCAGCGACCAGGGGGCGAACACTGAAGCTTTCTTT.

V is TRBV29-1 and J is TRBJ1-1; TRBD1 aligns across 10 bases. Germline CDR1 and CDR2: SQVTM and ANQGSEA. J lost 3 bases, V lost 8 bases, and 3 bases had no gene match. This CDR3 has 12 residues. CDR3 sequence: CSTGQGDTEAFF. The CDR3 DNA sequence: TGCAGCACTGGACAGGGGGACACTGAAGCTTTCTTT.

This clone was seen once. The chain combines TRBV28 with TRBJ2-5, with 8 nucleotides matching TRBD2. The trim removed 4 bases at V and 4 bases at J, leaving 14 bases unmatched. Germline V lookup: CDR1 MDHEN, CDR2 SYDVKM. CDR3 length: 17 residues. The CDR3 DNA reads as TGTGCCAGCAGTTCCCCCCTCAGCGGGAGAAAGGGAGAGACCCAGTACTTC. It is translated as CASSSPLSGRKGETQYF.

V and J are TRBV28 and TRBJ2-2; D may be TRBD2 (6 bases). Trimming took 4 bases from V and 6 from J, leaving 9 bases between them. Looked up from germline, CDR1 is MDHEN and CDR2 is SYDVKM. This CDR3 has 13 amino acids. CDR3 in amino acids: CASSSGGAGELFF. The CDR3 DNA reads TGTGCCAGCAGTTCTGGCGGGGCCGGGGAGCTGTTTTTT.

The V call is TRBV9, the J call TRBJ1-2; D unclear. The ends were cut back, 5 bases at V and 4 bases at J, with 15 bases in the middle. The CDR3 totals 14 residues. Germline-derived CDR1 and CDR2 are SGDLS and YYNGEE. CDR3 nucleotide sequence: TGTGCCAGCAGTGACGGAGTTGACGTCTATGGCTACACCTTC. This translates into CASSDGVDVYGYTF.

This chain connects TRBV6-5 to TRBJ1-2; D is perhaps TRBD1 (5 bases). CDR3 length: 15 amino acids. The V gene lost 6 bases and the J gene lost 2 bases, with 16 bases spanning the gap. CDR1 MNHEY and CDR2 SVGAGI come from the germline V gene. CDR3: CASRRDWEGNYGYTF. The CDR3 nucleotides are TGTGCCAGCAGAAGGGACTGGGAGGGCAACTATGGCTACACCTTC.